This T cell receptor beta chain stems from a study of blood T cell repertoires in COVID-19. On the study more broadly: PBMCs, B-cell-depleted T cells, or T cells were the source of the cDNA or gDNA that made up the material.

Unmatched junction bases numbered 8, after V lost 5 bases and J lost 6 bases. Germline lookup yields CDR1 MDHEN and CDR2 SYDVKM. The CDR3 is 14 residues long. Profiling relied on immunoSEQ multiplex PCR, and the TCRdb table lists in-frame clones only, not all of them. The sample holds about 84,000 clones; 90% to 95% are singletons and the top ten take about 4.7%. This receptor was obtained from a human donor with active COVID-19. The donor label of this sample is uncertain. Sequenced input: peripheral blood. The chain couples TRBV28 to TRBJ1-2; 8 bases match TRBD1. The CDR3 nucleotides are TGTGCCAGCAGTCAGGCAGGGGGCTTAGATGGCTACACCTTC. Its translation: CASSQAGGLDGYTF.